The clone carrying this T cell receptor beta chain was picked up one time. What it recognizes is unknown. These data are taken from a study of T cell responses to AZD1222 COVID-19 vaccine. Study conclusions and caveats: The donor group comprised mostly white British people and more females; the analysis possibly underestimated clonal diversity.

Clones were sequenced by immunoSEQ multiplex PCR, and TCRdb holds only the in-frame ones, with some missing. Among about 68,000 clones listed, roughly 88% were seen once. Germline V gives CDR1 SEHNR, CDR2 FQNEAQ (reference sequence). Trimming took 0 bases from V and 4 from J; bases not matched to a gene: 6. The length of the CDR3 is 18 residues. The V and J genes are TRBV7-9 and TRBJ2-6; 10 nucleotides align to TRBD1. The sequence came from an adult in good health. Source: peripheral blood, taken on day 0 of AZD1222 vaccination. This CDR3 is CASSLALGQGTGANVLTF. CDR3 nucleotide sequence: TGTGCCAGCAGCTTAGCCTTGGGACAGGGGACCGGGGCCAACGTCCTGACTTTC. The whole variable domain, remainder taken from reference TRBV7-9 and TRBJ2-6, is DTGVSQNPRHKITKRGQNVTFRCDPISEHNRLYWYRQTLGQGPEFLTYFQNEAQLEKSRLLSDRFSAERPKGSFSTLEIQRTEQGDSAMYLCASSLALGQGTGANVLTFGAGSRLTVL.